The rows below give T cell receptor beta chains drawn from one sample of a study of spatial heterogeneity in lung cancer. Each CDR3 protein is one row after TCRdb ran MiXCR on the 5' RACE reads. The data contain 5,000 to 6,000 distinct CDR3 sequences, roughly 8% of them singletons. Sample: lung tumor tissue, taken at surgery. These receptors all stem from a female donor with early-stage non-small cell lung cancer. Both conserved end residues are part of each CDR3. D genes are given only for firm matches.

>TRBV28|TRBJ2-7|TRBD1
CASRDRPLTSEQYF
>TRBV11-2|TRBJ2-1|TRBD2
CASSALAGPVGDEQFF
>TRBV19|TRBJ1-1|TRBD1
CASSSLRDRRPPEAFF
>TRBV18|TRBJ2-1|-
CASSHTPAGRANDEQFF
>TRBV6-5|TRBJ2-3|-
CASSYYRQGTDTQYF
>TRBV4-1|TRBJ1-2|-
CASSRPRAGDTYGYTF
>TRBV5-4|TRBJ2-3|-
CASSLAGSDTQYF
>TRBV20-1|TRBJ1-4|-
CSARILRGGRINEKLFF
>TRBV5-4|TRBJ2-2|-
CASSLDRKNTGELFF
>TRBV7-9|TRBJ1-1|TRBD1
CASSLTGGTNTEAFF
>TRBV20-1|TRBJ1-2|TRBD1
CSARVPRDRGHGYTF
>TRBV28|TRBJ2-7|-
CASSLLGARNEQYF
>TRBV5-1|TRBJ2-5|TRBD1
CASSRTGGEEETQYF
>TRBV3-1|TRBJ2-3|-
CASSEENGIHTDTQYF